Listed below are T cell receptor beta chains from one sample, sequenced in a study of shared T cell receptors in the human thymus. Assay used: immunoSEQ multiplex PCR; TCRdb lists only in-frame clones, some missing. The sample has over 350,000 clones, 85% to 95% seen once. Sequenced: thymocytes. The receptors here all came from a human donor. CDR3s leave out the opening cysteine and the closing phenylalanine or tryptophan. D genes are given only for firm matches.

cdr3_aa,j_call,v_call,d_call,cdr3_length
ASRSPTGTRGYNEQF,TRBJ2-1,TRBV7-4,.,15
ASSLSGVAEAF,TRBJ1-1,TRBV27,.,11
ASSLELAGGTDTQY,TRBJ2-3,TRBV5-4,TRBD2,14
ASSPPAGINTGELF,TRBJ2-2,TRBV7-6,.,14
ASSLTSGRVIDQETQY,TRBJ2-5,TRBV18,TRBD2,16
ASSERGLAAYYRQETQY,TRBJ2-5,TRBV9,TRBD2,17
ASSPNTQNSAPSSYNEQF,TRBJ2-1,TRBV4-3,.,18
SPRVSRDKYQETQY,TRBJ2-5,TRBV29-1,.,14
ASSLRDSQPQH,TRBJ1-5,TRBV4-1,TRBD1,11
ASSDRYSNEKLF,TRBJ1-4,TRBV6-1,.,12
ASRVVASGYEQY,TRBJ2-7,TRBV27,TRBD2,12